This record looks at one TCR beta chain sequence and its context. This entry belongs to a study of shared clonotypes between healthy human individuals. Data came from immunoSEQ multiplex PCR; TCRdb stores just in-frame clones and leaves some out. The data contain more than 450,000 clones, more than 65% of them singletons. This clonotype was obtained from a woman between 40 and 50 years old in good health. Some clones in this sample may be carry-over from other donors' samples. Sequencing input: PBMCs.

The CDR3, as DNA: TGTGCCAGCAGCGTTGGGGGACAGTACAATGAGCAGTTCTTC. Translated, it gives CASSVGGQYNEQFF. The gene calls are TRBV9 and TRBJ2-1, with TRBD1 identical over 7 bases. Germline assignment: CDR1 SGDLS and CDR2 YYNGEE. J lost 4 bases, V lost 2 bases, and 3 bases had no gene match. There are 14 residues in the CDR3.